This T cell receptor (beta chain) derives from a study of T-cell reconstitution after alpha-beta-depleted transplantation in children. Preparation of the TCRbeta library was carried out with unique molecular identifiers. TCRdb independently ran MiXCR on the PCR reads; one entry per CDR3 protein. The sample consists of about 400,000 distinct CDR3 sequences, around 21% of them appearing once. CDR1 is DFQATT, CDR2 SNEGSKA, per germline (reference sequence). The CDR3 consists of 13 residues. Trimming stripped 6 bases from V and 7 bases from J, with 15 bases between. This clonotype was seen many times. The gene calls are TRBV20-1 and TRBJ2-2; the D gene could be TRBD1 or TRBD2 (5 bases each). This specimen was PBMCs from the stem cell graft donor, taken from the stem cell graft. The TCR comes from a human donor who donated a stem cell graft to a child with acute myeloid leukemia. CDR3 DNA: TGCAGTGCCCCCGAGGGACCTAGCGGGGAGCTGTTTTTT. Its protein is CSAPEGPSGELFF.